This T cell receptor beta chain is drawn from a study of blood T cell repertoires in COVID-19. Study context: COVID-19 samples, acute and convalescent, were from the United States, Italy and Spain. T cells, B-cell-depleted T cells, or PBMCs supplied cDNA or gDNA.

Authors' data handling: By means of reference gene primer amplification, nucleated cell counts were estimated. Sequencing used immunoSEQ multiplex PCR; TCRdb keeps in-frame clones, though not all of them. Clonal size and the V and J genes are those of that table, whereas D and trimming came from the DNA. The sample shows 250,000 or so clones, 80% to 90% of them seen only once. This clone was found once. The receptor's source is a woman between 25 and 40 years old with active or convalescent COVID-19. Sequencing was performed on peripheral blood.

CDR3: CASSYSAVRNTEAFF. The CDR3 DNA follows: TGTGCCAGCAGTTACTCCGCGGTAAGGAACACTGAAGCTTTCTTT. The chain couples TRBV6-2 or TRBV6-3 to TRBJ1-1; D is undetermined. The length of the CDR3 is 15 residues. Trimming took 0 bases from V and 1 from J, leaving 9 bases between them. CDR1 is MNHEY, CDR2 SVGEGT, per germline.